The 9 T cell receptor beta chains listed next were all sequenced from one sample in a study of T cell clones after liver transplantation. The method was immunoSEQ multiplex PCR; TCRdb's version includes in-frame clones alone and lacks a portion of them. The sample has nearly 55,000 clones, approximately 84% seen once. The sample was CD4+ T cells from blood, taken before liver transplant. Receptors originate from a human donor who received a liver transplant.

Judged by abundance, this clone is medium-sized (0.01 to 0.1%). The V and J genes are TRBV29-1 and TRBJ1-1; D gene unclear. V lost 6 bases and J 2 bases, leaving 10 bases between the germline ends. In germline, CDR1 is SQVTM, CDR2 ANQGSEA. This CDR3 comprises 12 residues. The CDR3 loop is CSVGYRNTEAFF. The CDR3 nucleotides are TGCAGCGTGGGCTACAGAAACACTGAAGCTTTCTTT.

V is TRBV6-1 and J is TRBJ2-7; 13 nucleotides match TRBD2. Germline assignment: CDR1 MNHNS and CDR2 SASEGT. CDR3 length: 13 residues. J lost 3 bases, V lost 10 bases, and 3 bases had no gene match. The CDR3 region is CATRTSGSYEQYF. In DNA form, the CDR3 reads TGTGCCACCCGGACTAGCGGGAGCTACGAGCAGTACTTC.

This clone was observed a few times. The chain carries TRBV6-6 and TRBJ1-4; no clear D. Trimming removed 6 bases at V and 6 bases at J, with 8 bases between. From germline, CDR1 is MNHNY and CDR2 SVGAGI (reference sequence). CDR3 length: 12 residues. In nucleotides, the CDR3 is TGTGCCAGCAGCCAACCGGATGAAAAACTGTTTTTT. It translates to CASSQPDEKLFF.

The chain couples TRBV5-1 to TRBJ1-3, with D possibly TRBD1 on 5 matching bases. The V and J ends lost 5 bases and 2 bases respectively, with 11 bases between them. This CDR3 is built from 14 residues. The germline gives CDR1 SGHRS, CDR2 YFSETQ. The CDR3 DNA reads TGCGCCAGCAGGACGGGGGTTACTGGAAACACCATATATTTT. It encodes CASRTGVTGNTIYF.

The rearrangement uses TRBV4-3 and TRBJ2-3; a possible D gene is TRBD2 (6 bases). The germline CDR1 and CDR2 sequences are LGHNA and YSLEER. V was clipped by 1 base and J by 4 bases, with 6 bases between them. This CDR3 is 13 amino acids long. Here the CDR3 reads CASSQAGADTQYF. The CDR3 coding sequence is TGCGCCAGCAGCCAAGCGGGAGCAGATACGCAGTATTTT.

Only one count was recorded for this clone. This chain's CDR3 is CSAELQETQYF. The DNA for the CDR3 is TGCAGCGCCGAGCTACAAGAGACCCAGTACTTC. The rearrangement links TRBV29-1 to TRBJ2-5; D remains ambiguous. V lost 7 bases and J 2 bases, leaving 8 bases between the germline ends. The CDR3 runs 11 residues. In germline, CDR1 is SQVTM, CDR2 ANQGSEA. Together with reference TRBV29-1 and TRBJ2-5, the CDR3 gives the full variable domain: SAVISQKPSRDICQRGTSLTIQCQVDSQVTMMFWYRQQPGQSLTLIATANQGSEATYESGFVIDKFPISRPNLTFSTLTVSNMSPEDSSIYLCSAELQETQYFGPGTRLLVL.

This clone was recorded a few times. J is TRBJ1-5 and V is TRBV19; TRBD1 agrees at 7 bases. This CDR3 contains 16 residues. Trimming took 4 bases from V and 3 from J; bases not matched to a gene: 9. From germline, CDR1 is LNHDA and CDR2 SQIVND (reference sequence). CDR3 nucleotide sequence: TGTGCCAGTAGTAGCCGACAGGGAAGTTCCAATCAGCCCCAGCATTTT. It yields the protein CASSSRQGSSNQPQHF. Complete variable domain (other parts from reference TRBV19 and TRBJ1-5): DGGITQSPKYLFRKEGQNVTLSCEQNLNHDAMYWYRQDPGQGLRLIYYSQIVNDFQKGDIAEGYSVSREKKESFPLTVTSAQKNPTAFYLCASSSRQGSSNQPQHFGDGTRLSIL.

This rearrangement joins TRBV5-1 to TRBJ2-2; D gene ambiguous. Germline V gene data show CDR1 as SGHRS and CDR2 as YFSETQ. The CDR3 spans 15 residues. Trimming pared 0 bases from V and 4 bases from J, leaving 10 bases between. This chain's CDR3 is CASSLGVRSTGELFF. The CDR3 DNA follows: TGCGCCAGCAGCTTGGGGGTACGAAGCACCGGGGAGCTGTTTTTT.

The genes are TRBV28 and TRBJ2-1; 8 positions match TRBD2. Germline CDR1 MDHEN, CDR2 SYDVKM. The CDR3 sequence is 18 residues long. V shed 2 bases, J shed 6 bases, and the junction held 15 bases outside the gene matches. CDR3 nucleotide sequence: TGTGCCAGCAGTTTACCGGGAGGGTGGACTAGCCCCTCCAATGAGCAGTTCTTC. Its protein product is CASSLPGGWTSPSNEQFF.